A single sample is the source of the 28 T cell receptor beta chains below, sequenced in a study of blood T cell repertoires in COVID-19. The protocol was immunoSEQ multiplex PCR, while the TCRdb copy is restricted to in-frame clones and leaves out a portion. Here the sample spans over 15,000 clones, 65% to 85% being singletons. Material for sequencing was peripheral blood. The source of these receptors is a man aged 35-49 years with active or convalescent COVID-19.

This clone has only a few counts. The genes are TRBV5-4 and TRBJ1-1; no clear D gene. V lost 5 bases, J lost 4 bases, and 12 bases lay in between. The length of the CDR3 is 13 residues. CDR1 SGHNT and CDR2 YYREEE come from the germline V gene (reference sequence). CDR3: CASSRYEGTEAFF. As DNA, the CDR3 is TGTGCCAGCAGTAGATATGAGGGCACTGAAGCTTTCTTT.

This clone appeared once. This rearrangement joins TRBV24-1 to TRBJ1-2; a weak D match, TRBD1 (5 bases). The length of the CDR3 is 19 residues. CDR1 is KGHDR, CDR2 SFDVKD, per germline. The V gene lost 0 bases and the J gene lost 1 base, with 20 bases spanning the gap. The CDR3 bases are TGTGCCACCAGTGATTTGATTTTTGGACAATTTTGGGTTAACTATGGCTACACCTTC. Translation: CATSDLIFGQFWVNYGYTF.

The rearrangement joins TRBV27 to TRBJ2-3; 8 positions match TRBD2. V lost 6 bases and J lost 6; bases outside the gene matches: 11. Germline V gene lookup returns CDR1 MNHEY and CDR2 SMNVEV (reference sequence). The CDR3 loop spans 15 amino acids. The CDR3 protein is CASRDPAGALDTQYF. For the CDR3, the DNA is TGTGCCAGCAGAGACCCAGCGGGGGCCCTGGATACGCAGTATTTT.

This clone is medium-sized. The chain uses TRBV15 and TRBJ2-3; TRBD2 agrees at 9 bases. V dropped 3 bases and J dropped 2; count of bases not matched to a gene: 6. Germline V gene data show CDR1 as LNHNV and CDR2 as YYDKDF (reference sequence). The CDR3 contains 16 residues. In DNA, the CDR3 is TGTGCCACCAGCAGTGATAGCGGGGGTCACACAGATACGCAGTATTTT. Amino acids: CATSSDSGGHTDTQYF.

The count of this clone is one. The chain combines TRBV10-2 with TRBJ2-2; no clear D gene. The CDR3 has 12 residues. Germline V gene sequence: CDR1 WSHSY, CDR2 SAAADI. The V and J ends lost 6 bases and 6 bases respectively, with 8 bases between them. CDR3: CASRLSAGELFF. In DNA form, the CDR3 reads TGCGCCAGCAGACTCAGCGCCGGGGAGCTGTTTTTT.

The V and J genes are TRBV30 and TRBJ2-7, with D perhaps matching TRBD1 (7 bases). Trimming left V 3 bases short and J 5 bases short, with 20 bases between. Per germline, CDR1 GTSNPN and CDR2 SVGIG (reference sequence). The CDR3 runs 15 residues. The CDR3 loop reads CAWSLSWTRGDEQYF. As DNA, the CDR3 is TGTGCCTGGAGCCTATCATGGACCAGGGGGGACGAGCAGTACTTC.

The V and J genes are TRBV29-1 and TRBJ2-5, with 9 bases fitting TRBD2. The CDR3 is 13 amino acids. Looked up from germline, CDR1 is SQVTM and CDR2 is ANQGSEA. V was clipped by 7 bases and J by 10 bases; unmatched bases: 13. The CDR3 sequence is CSGTDRAGGIQYF. CDR3 nucleotide sequence: TGCAGCGGAACCGACAGGGCGGGAGGGATCCAGTACTTC.

The V call is TRBV29-1, the J call TRBJ2-7, with a tentative D call TRBD2 (5 bases). The CDR3 sequence is 14 residues long. Germline CDR1 reads SQVTM; CDR2 reads ANQGSEA. V lost 3 bases and J 4 bases, leaving 16 bases between the germline ends. The CDR3 bases are TGCAGCGTTGAGAGGGCCGGGGTATTTTACGAGCAGTACTTC. Protein product: CSVERAGVFYEQYF.

The rearrangement links TRBV19 to TRBJ1-4; tentative D call: TRBD1 (6 bases). The germline CDR1 and CDR2 sequences are LNHDA and SQIVND (reference sequence). V was pared by 5 bases and J by 8 bases, with 18 bases between. CDR3 length equals 15 residues. The CDR3 is CASSPTGTYREKLFF. In nucleotides, the CDR3 is TGTGCCAGTAGTCCAACCGGGACATATCGAGAAAAACTGTTTTTT. Together with reference TRBV19 and TRBJ1-4, the CDR3 gives the full variable domain: DGGITQSPKYLFRKEGQNVTLSCEQNLNHDAMYWYRQDPGQGLRLIYYSQIVNDFQKGDIAEGYSVSREKKESFPLTVTSAQKNPTAFYLCASSPTGTYREKLFFGSGTQLSVL.

This chain joins TRBV7-6 and TRBJ2-5, with 14 bases matching TRBD2. From germline, CDR1 is SGHVS and CDR2 FNYEAQ. The ends lost 3 bases at V and 4 bases at J; junction bases unmatched: 4. This CDR3 has 16 amino acids. The CDR3 DNA follows: TGTGCCAGCAGCTTCGCCGGGACTAGCGGGAGAGAGACCCAGTACTTC. This gives the protein CASSFAGTSGRETQYF.

The chain uses TRBV7-2 and TRBJ2-3; a possible D gene is TRBD2 (6 bases). The CDR3 consists of 17 residues. Germline V lookup: CDR1 SGHTA, CDR2 FQGNSA. V was shortened by 5 bases and J by 2 bases, with 20 bases between the two germline ends. DNA for the CDR3: TGTGCCAGCAGCCCCCTATCGGTAGCGGAACCCACAGATACGCAGTATTTT. Encoded protein: CASSPLSVAEPTDTQYF.

The chain is built from TRBV3-1 (or the pseudogene TRBV3-2) and TRBJ2-6; D perhaps matches TRBD2 (6 bases). With 3 bases removed from V and 0 bases from J, the gap between germline ends came to 9 bases. In germline, CDR1 is LGHDT, CDR2 YNNKEL (reference sequence). This CDR3 spans 16 amino acids. DNA of the CDR3: TGTGCCAGCAGCCATCGGGGGACCTCTGGGGCCAACGTCCTGACTTTC. It translates to CASSHRGTSGANVLTF.

The CDR3 loop reads CACVAWVATDTQYF. CDR3 in DNA: TGTGCCTGTGTAGCGTGGGTCGCGACAGATACGCAGTATTTT. The gene calls are TRBV30 and TRBJ2-3, with D possibly TRBD2 on 5 matching bases. V lost 6 bases to trimming and J lost 3 bases, with 16 bases between them. The CDR3 is 14 residues long. Germline values: CDR1 GTSNPN, CDR2 SVGIG (reference sequence).

The chain couples TRBV2 to TRBJ1-6; D is unclear. From germline, CDR1 is SNHLY and CDR2 FYNNEI. The CDR3 runs 13 residues. Trimming stripped 6 bases from V and 8 bases from J, with 11 bases between. This CDR3 is CASRIELDSPLHF. The CDR3 DNA follows: TGTGCCAGCAGAATTGAGCTGGATTCACCCCTCCACTTT. The variable domain in full, with the rest retrieved from reference TRBV2 and TRBJ1-6, is EPEVTQTPSHQVTQMGQEVILRCVPISNHLYFYWYRQILGQKVEFLVSFYNNEISEKSEIFDDQFSVERPDGSNFTLKIRSTKLEDSAMYFCASRIELDSPLHFGNGTRLTVT.

The V call is TRBV4-1, the J call TRBJ1-2; D is unresolved. V shed 0 bases and J shed 3 bases, with 11 bases lying between them. This CDR3 has 15 amino acids. CDR1 is MGHRA and CDR2 is YSYEKL in the germline V gene. CDR3 amino acids: CASSQDQSGYYGYTF. The CDR3, as DNA: TGCGCCAGCAGCCAAGATCAGTCGGGGTACTATGGCTACACCTTC.

This chain joins TRBV9 and TRBJ2-5, with 10 bases lining up with TRBD1. There are 15 residues in the CDR3. Germline V gene data show CDR1 as SGDLS and CDR2 as YYNGEE. Unmatched junction bases numbered 9, after V lost 6 bases and J lost 4 bases. CDR3 residues: CASTPGTGAVETQYF. In nucleotides, the CDR3 is TGTGCCAGCACCCCCGGGACAGGGGCAGTAGAGACCCAGTACTTC.

The genes are TRBV6-2 or TRBV6-3 and TRBJ1-1; 7 positions match TRBD1. CDR1 is MNHEY and CDR2 is SVGEGT in the germline V gene. J lost 12 bases, V lost 2 bases, and 3 bases had no gene match. The CDR3 sequence is 11 residues long. In DNA form, the CDR3 reads TGTGCCAGCAGTTACGGGACAGAGTCTTTCTTT. It is translated as CASSYGTESFF.

The rearrangement links TRBV2 to TRBJ1-5; 8 bases are shared with TRBD1. The CDR3 length is 14 residues. Germline CDR1 and CDR2: SNHLY and FYNNEI. V was pared by 8 bases and J by 7 bases, with 10 bases of the junction left unmatched. The CDR3 nucleotides read TGTGCCAGCCATACAGGGGGAATTCGACAGCCCCAGCATTTT. Residues: CASHTGGIRQPQHF.

V gene TRBV28 combines with J gene TRBJ2-3; D ambiguous. CDR3 size: 14 residues. Trimming stripped 3 bases from V and 1 base from J, with 8 bases between. Germline-derived CDR1 and CDR2 are MDHEN and SYDVKM. The CDR3 coding sequence is TGTGCCAGCAGTTTTGTAGCAGGCACAGATACGCAGTATTTT. It specifies CASSFVAGTDTQYF.

About this clone: Germline and junction disagree at one end, which may indicate a read error. The CDR3 spells CASTQANGQRLNGYTF. In nucleotides, the CDR3 is TGCGCCAGCACTCAAGCAAACGGACAGAGGTTAAATGGCTACACCTTC. The rearrangement links TRBV23-1 to TRBJ1-2; D might be TRBD1 (6 bases). TRBV23-1 is an ORF, with its function uncertain. CDR3 length equals 16 residues.

This clone was detected a few times. The rearrangement joins TRBV5-4 to TRBJ2-7, with TRBD2 matching over 10 bases. The V and J ends lost 2 bases and 7 bases, in that order; junction bases with no gene match: 6. CDR1 and CDR2 from the germline V gene are SGHNT and YYREEE (reference sequence). This CDR3 contains 14 residues. In nucleotides, the CDR3 is TGTGCCAGCAGCTTCGAGCGGGGGGGCTTAGAGCAGTACTTC. Amino acids: CASSFERGGLEQYF.

The chain links TRBV4-3 to TRBJ2-3, with 8 positions matching TRBD2. With 0 bases clipped from V and 5 bases from J, the junction kept 10 bases outside the gene matches. Germline V gene sequence: CDR1 LGHNA, CDR2 YSLEER. CDR3 length: 17 residues. Written as DNA, the CDR3 is TGCGCCAGCAGCCAAGATAAAGCGGGGGCCGTGGTAGATACGCAGTATTTT. Protein: CASSQDKAGAVVDTQYF.

Judged by abundance, this clone is medium-sized. The junction does not match germline at one end; this may be a read error. This sequence joins TRBV4-2 and TRBJ1-1; no definite D call. Germline V gene data show CDR1 as LGHNA and CDR2 as YNFKEQ. The CDR3 has 15 residues. The CDR3 bases are TGTGCCAGCAGCCCTTTGCTAGGTTCGAACGCTGAAGCTTTCTTT. It specifies CASSPLLGSNAEAFF.

V gene TRBV28 combines with J gene TRBJ1-2; a possible D gene is TRBD1 (5 bases). V lost 2 bases to trimming and J lost 5 bases, with 18 bases between them. This CDR3 has 16 amino acids. Germline V CDR1 and CDR2: MDHEN, SYDVKM. CDR3: CASSLRPGGEIYGYTF. CDR3 in DNA: TGTGCCAGCAGTTTACGTCCGGGGGGGGAAATATATGGCTACACCTTC.

CDR3 amino acids: CATSSERGPQRPAFF. CDR3 sequence (DNA): TGTGCCACCAGCAGCGAGAGGGGGCCTCAAAGGCCGGCTTTCTTT. The chain uses TRBV15 and TRBJ1-1; the match to TRBD1 covers 7 bases. After removal of 3 bases from V and 11 bases from J, the junction contained 15 bases not matched to a gene. This CDR3 region has 15 residues. Germline V gives CDR1 LNHNV, CDR2 YYDKDF (reference sequence).

CDR3 in amino acids: CASSLTGTGTSVFHEQYF. The CDR3 coding sequence is TGTGCCAGCAGCTTAACGGGGACGGGGACTAGCGTTTTCCACGAGCAGTACTTC. The chain uses TRBV7-9 and TRBJ2-7; 10 bases align to TRBD2. Germline V lookup: CDR1 SEHNR, CDR2 FQNEAQ (reference sequence). Losses at the gene ends were 2 bases for V and 5 bases for J; bases not matched to a gene: 15. CDR3 size: 18 residues.

The chain has TRBV19 and TRBJ2-7; D ambiguous. Trimming removed 5 bases from V and 3 bases from J, with 14 bases in between. The germline CDR1 and CDR2 sequences are LNHDA and SQIVND (reference sequence). The CDR3 has 14 residues. Here the CDR3 DNA reads TGTGCCAGTAGTCCGATGGGCACAGTCTACGAGCAGTACTTC. Protein product: CASSPMGTVYEQYF.

V and J are TRBV7-2 and TRBJ1-3; maybe TRBD1 (5 bases). The CDR3 spans 14 residues. Germline CDR1 and CDR2: SGHTA and FQGNSA. Trimming shortened V by 7 bases and J by 2 bases, and 12 bases separated the two germline ends. The CDR3 is CASTSGRAGNTIYF. In DNA, the CDR3 is TGTGCCAGCACCTCCGGCAGGGCTGGAAACACCATATATTTT. The variable domain in full, completed from reference TRBV7-2 and TRBJ1-3, reads GAGVSQSPSNKVTEKGKDVELRCDPISGHTALYWYRQSLGQGLEFLIYFQGNSAPDKSGLPSDRFSAERTGGSVSTLTIQRTQQEDSAVYLCASTSGRAGNTIYFGEGSWLTVV.